The clone carrying this T cell receptor (beta chain) was observed a handful of times. Its specificity is not known. TCRdb redid the calling of the reads with MiXCR, one entry per CDR3 protein. The profile covers 160,000 or so distinct CDR3 sequences, with roughly a fifth appearing a single time and roughly 27% taken by the ten largest. This sample was included in a study of T cell repertoires in cytomegalovirus infection. Overall study: Alongside well-studied HLA-B-restricted CMV epitopes, recently identified HLA-C-restricted CMV epitopes were also used. Public TCR beta signatures provided an indication of both CMV infection and a matching HLA type. Study-level findings and limits: The cumulative frequency of public TCR beta families distinguished individuals who carried CMV together with the relevant HLA. Dominating the ex vivo response were HLA-C-restricted CMV-specific TCR beta clonotypes.

The CDR3 covers 14 residues. Per the germline V gene, CDR1 is SGHVS and CDR2 is FQNEAQ. V was cut by 0 bases and J by 4 bases, with 9 bases left in between. The chain combines TRBV7-8 with TRBJ1-1, with D hard to call. This sample comprised CD8+ T cells from cultured PBMCs, obtained from culture after CMV antigen stimulation. The TCR originated in a human donor in good health (CMV status not recorded). Some clones in this sample may be carry-over from other donors' samples. The CDR3 sequence is CASSLASEPTEAFF. The CDR3 DNA sequence: TGTGCCAGCAGCTTAGCCTCGGAGCCCACTGAAGCTTTCTTT.